This T cell receptor (beta chain) was recorded in a study of T cell responses to AZD1222 COVID-19 vaccine. For the study at large: Second-dose timings of about 4 or about 12 weeks were pooled.

Study-wide findings and caveats: Most donors were white British, females outnumbered males, and clonal diversity was possibly underestimated. Breadth and depth of Spike-specific TCRs rose after two AZD1222 doses. Vaccine-associated CD4 TCRs spanned spike, dominant at 160-218 and 743-854.

The CDR3 spans 13 residues. The ends were cut back, 4 bases at V and 4 bases at J, with 8 bases in the middle. Per germline, CDR1 KGHSH and CDR2 LQKENI. Data came from immunoSEQ multiplex PCR; TCRdb stores just in-frame clones and leaves some out. Of more than 50,000 clones listed, approximately 90% are singletons. A remark on this clone: Its antigen is not known.

V and J are TRBV18 and TRBJ1-5, with a possible D match to TRBD1 (6 bases). The material was peripheral blood, obtained on day 0 of AZD1222 vaccination. This receptor was identified in an adult in good health. In DNA form, the CDR3 reads TGTGCCAGCTCACTAAGGGGGAATCAGCCCCAGCATTTT. It is translated as CASSLRGNQPQHF.